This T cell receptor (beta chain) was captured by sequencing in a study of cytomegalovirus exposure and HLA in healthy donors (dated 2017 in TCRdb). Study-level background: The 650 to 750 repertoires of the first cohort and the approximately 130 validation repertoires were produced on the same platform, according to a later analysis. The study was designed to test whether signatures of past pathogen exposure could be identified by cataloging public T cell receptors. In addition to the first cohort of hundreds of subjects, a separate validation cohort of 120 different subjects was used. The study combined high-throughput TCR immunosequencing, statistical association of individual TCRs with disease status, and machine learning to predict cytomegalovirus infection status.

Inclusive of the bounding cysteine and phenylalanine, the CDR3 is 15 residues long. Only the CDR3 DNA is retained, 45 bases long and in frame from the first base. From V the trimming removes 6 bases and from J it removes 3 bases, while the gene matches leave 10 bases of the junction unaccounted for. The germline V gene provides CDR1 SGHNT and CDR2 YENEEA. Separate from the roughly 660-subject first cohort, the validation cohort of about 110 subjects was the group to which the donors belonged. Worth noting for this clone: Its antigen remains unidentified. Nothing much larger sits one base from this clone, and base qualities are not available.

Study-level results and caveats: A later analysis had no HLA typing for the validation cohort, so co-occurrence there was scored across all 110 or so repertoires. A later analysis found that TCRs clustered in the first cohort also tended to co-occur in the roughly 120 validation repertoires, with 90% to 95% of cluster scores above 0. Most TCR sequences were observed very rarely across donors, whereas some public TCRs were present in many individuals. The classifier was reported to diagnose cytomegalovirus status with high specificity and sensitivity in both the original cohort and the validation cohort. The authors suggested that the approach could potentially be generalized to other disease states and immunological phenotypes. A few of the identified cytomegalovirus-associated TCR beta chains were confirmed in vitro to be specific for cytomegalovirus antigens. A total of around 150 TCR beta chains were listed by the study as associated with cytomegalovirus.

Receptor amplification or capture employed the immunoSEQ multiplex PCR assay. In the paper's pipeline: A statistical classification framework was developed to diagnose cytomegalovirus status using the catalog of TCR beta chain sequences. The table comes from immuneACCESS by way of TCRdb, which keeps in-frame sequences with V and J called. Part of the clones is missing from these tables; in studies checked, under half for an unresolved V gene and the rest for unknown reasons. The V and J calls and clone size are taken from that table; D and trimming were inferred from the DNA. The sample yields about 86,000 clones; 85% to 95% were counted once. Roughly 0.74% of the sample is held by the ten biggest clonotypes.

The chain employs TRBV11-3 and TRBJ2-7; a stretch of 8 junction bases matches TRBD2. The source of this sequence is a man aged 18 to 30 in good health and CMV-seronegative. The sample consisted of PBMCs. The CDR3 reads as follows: CASSPREGRFYEQYF. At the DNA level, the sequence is TGTGCCAGCAGTCCCCGGGAGGGGAGGTTCTACGAGCAGTACTTC.